The rows below give T cell receptor beta chains drawn from one sample of a study of cytomegalovirus exposure and HLA in healthy donors. Sequencing used immunoSEQ multiplex PCR; TCRdb keeps in-frame clones, though not all of them. This sample has about 160,000 clones; around 78% occur once, and the top ten carry approximately 0.76%. Material for sequencing was PBMCs. The receptors derive from a female donor in good health and CMV-seronegative. CDR3s leave out the opening cysteine and the closing phenylalanine or tryptophan. Fields, in order: CDR3 length, V gene, CDR3 protein.

>14|TRBV6-6
ASSYDGPHSGNTIY
>14|TRBV4-3
ASSQTRQGVSTEAF
>10|TRBV28
ASSGGEYGYT
>12|TRBV7-9
ASSFESVAGRLF
>14|TRBV4-2
ASSPWGGVNTGELF
>13|TRBV4-3
ASSQEGTGAYGYT
>13|TRBV11-2
ASSLVVGTTWTQY
>10|TRBV28
ASWRMNTEAF
>13|TRBV7-9
ASSSMEGFTGELF
>11|TRBV7-3
ASSPDKDYEQY
>10|TRBV27
ASSPSGGGEF